The T cell receptor beta chain under discussion was sequenced for a study of identical twins. From germline, CDR1 is SGHRS and CDR2 YFSETQ. V lost 1 base and J lost 3; bases outside the gene matches: 5. There are 15 residues in the CDR3. Using its own MiXCR run on the 5' RACE reads, TCRdb lists one record per CDR3 protein. Of fewer than 550,000 distinct CDR3 sequences in the sample, roughly an eighth were seen once. This same sample was also part of a study on yellow fever vaccine responses in identical twins.

The material sequenced was CD4+ T cells sorted from blood. The receptor was derived from a woman aged 18 to 35 in good health. The J gene is TRBJ2-7, the V gene TRBV5-1; 9 bases are a match to TRBD2. CDR3 in DNA: TGCGCCAGCAGCTTGTCGCGGGGGGGCAGCTACGAGCAGTACTTC. Protein: CASSLSRGGSYEQYF. The full variable domain, in which reference TRBV5-1 and TRBJ2-7 provide the parts outside the CDR3, is KAGVTQTPRYLIKTRGQQVTLSCSPISGHRSVSWYQQTPGQGLQFLFEYFSETQRNKGNFPGRFSGRQFSNSRSEMNVSTLELGDSALYLCASSLSRGGSYEQYFGPGTRLTVT.